A single sample gave rise to the 28 T cell receptor beta chains below, sequenced in a study of neurological immune-mediated disorders. Each CDR3 protein gets one entry after TCRdb re-called the 5' RACE reads with MiXCR. The sample holds roughly 120,000 distinct CDR3 sequences, roughly 3.4% seen once. The sequenced sample was PBMCs. The receptors originated from a woman under 40 with multiple sclerosis.

On this clonotype: This may come from a read error, since a much larger clone is one base off. This chain connects TRBV20-1 to TRBJ1-5, with D possibly TRBD1 on 6 matching bases. The CDR3 has 14 residues. From germline, CDR1 is DFQATT and CDR2 SNEGSKA (reference sequence). CDR3 loop: CSVMKGGSNQHQHF. DNA of the CDR3: TGCAGTGTAATGAAAGGGGGTAGCAATCAGCACCAGCATTTT.

This clonotype was seen ten or more times. CDR3 bases: TGCAGCGTTGTCCTAGCGGAATACTACAATGAGCAGTTCTTC. Amino acids: CSVVLAEYYNEQFF. The V and J genes are TRBV29-1 and TRBJ2-1; TRBD2 matches at 7 bases. Looked up from germline, CDR1 is SQVTM and CDR2 is ANQGSEA. Unmatched junction bases numbered 6, after V lost 4 bases and J lost 3 bases. The CDR3 contains 14 residues.

The table lists this clonotype with many counts. V gene TRBV7-2 combines with J gene TRBJ2-1, with TRBD2 identical over 16 bases. Germline-derived CDR1 and CDR2 are SGHTA and FQGNSA. V lost 5 bases to trimming and J lost 12 bases; unmatched junction nucleotides: 4. This CDR3 is built from 14 residues. The CDR3 DNA sequence: TGTGCCAGCAGCCCCGGGACTAGCGGGAGGGGGCAGTTCTTC. Protein: CASSPGTSGRGQFF.

This clonotype was counted many times. The chain employs TRBV9 and TRBJ1-5, with 7 bases that match TRBD1. Losses at the gene ends were 2 bases for V and 4 bases for J; bases not matched to a gene: 3. Germline V CDR1 and CDR2: SGDLS, YYNGEE. The length of the CDR3 is 14 residues. For the CDR3, the DNA is TGTGCCAGCAGCGTCCGGGACAGTAATCAGCCCCAGCATTTT. Protein: CASSVRDSNQPQHF.

This clonotype was counted ten times or more. The CDR3 loop reads CSAFSGRAWEQYF. DNA for the CDR3: TGCAGTGCCTTCAGCGGGAGGGCCTGGGAGCAGTACTTC. V usage is TRBV20-1 and J usage is TRBJ2-7; TRBD2 aligns across 10 bases. Trimming cost V 6 bases and J 7 bases; bases outside gene matches: 9. This CDR3 comprises 13 residues. Germline lookup yields CDR1 DFQATT and CDR2 SNEGSKA (reference sequence).

This clonotype was observed many times. The chain couples TRBV10-1 to TRBJ1-1; D unresolved. Trimming left V 6 bases short and J 4 bases short, with 9 bases between. The CDR3 covers 12 residues. Germline V gene data show CDR1 as WNHNN and CDR2 as SYGVQD (reference sequence). The CDR3 DNA is TGCGCCAGCAGCCACGGTCGCACTGAAGCTTTCTTT. Protein product: CASSHGRTEAFF.

There are many counts of this clonotype. V gene TRBV7-9 combines with J gene TRBJ2-1; 11 nucleotides align to TRBD2. This CDR3 is built from 21 residues. Germline trimming cut 1 base from V and 5 bases from J; bases unmatched to any gene: 19. The germline CDR1 and CDR2 sequences are SEHNR and FQNEAQ (reference sequence). The DNA of the CDR3 is TGTGCCAGCAGCTTAGGGCCGTTAGGTAGCGGGGGGGCCTTCACCAACAATGAGCAGTTCTTC. It translates to CASSLGPLGSGGAFTNNEQFF.

The V call is TRBV20-1, the J call TRBJ2-7; TRBD1 might be the D (6 bases). V was pared by 6 bases and J by 4 bases, with 16 bases between. The germline V gene encodes CDR1 DFQATT and CDR2 SNEGSKA (reference sequence). The CDR3 is 13 residues long. CDR3 sequence reads: CSARPGVRYEQYF. The CDR3 region has the DNA TGCAGTGCAAGGCCAGGGGTACGATACGAGCAGTACTTC.

This clonotype has ten or more counts. This rearrangement joins TRBV20-1 to TRBJ2-2, with D perhaps TRBD1 or TRBD2 (6 bases each). The germline V gene encodes CDR1 DFQATT and CDR2 SNEGSKA (reference sequence). V gave up 2 bases and J gave up 7 bases, with 11 bases separating them. CDR3 length: 13 residues. CDR3 amino acids: CSARTGAVGELFF. CDR3 DNA: TGCAGTGCTAGAACGGGGGCAGTCGGGGAGCTGTTTTTT.

There are many counts of this clonotype. The chain carries TRBV27 and TRBJ2-2; 12 nucleotides align to TRBD2. Looked up from germline, CDR1 is MNHEY and CDR2 is SMNVEV (reference sequence). The CDR3 is 16 amino acids. V was clipped by 5 bases and J by 6 bases; unmatched bases: 7. The CDR3 DNA reads TGTGCCAGCAGTCCTAGCGGGGGGGACCTAGCCGGGGAGCTGTTTTTT. This gives the protein CASSPSGGDLAGELFF.

This clonotype has a count of ten or more. The V call is TRBV29-1, the J call TRBJ2-5; 9 bases fit TRBD2. The V gene's germline CDR1 is SQVTM and CDR2 ANQGSEA. This CDR3 has 14 amino acids. V lost 4 bases, J lost 2 bases, and 5 bases stayed unmatched. Written as DNA, the CDR3 is TGCAGCGTTGTGGCTAGCGGGGTTCAAGAGACCCAGTACTTC. The encoded protein is CSVVASGVQETQYF. The complete variable domain, with remaining parts taken from reference TRBV29-1 and TRBJ2-5, reads SAVISQKPSRDICQRGTSLTIQCQVDSQVTMMFWYRQQPGQSLTLIATANQGSEATYESGFVIDKFPISRPNLTFSTLTVSNMSPEDSSIYLCSVVASGVQETQYFGPGTRLLVL.

The chain carries TRBV4-3 and TRBJ1-5; D perhaps matches TRBD1 (5 bases). This CDR3 comprises 15 residues. Trimming cost V 0 bases and J 4 bases, with 10 bases left between them. Germline V CDR1 and CDR2: LGHNA, YSLEER. CDR3 residues: CASSQDLGANQPQHF. DNA for the CDR3: TGCGCCAGCAGCCAAGATCTAGGGGCGAATCAGCCCCAGCATTTT.

This clonotype was observed at least ten times. The rearrangement links TRBV5-6 to TRBJ1-1; D gene ambiguous. In germline, CDR1 is SGHDT, CDR2 YYEEEE. This CDR3 region has 15 residues. With 4 bases removed from V and 0 bases from J, the gap between germline ends came to 13 bases. The CDR3 protein is CASSHGYLMNTEAFF. In DNA, the CDR3 is TGTGCCAGCAGCCATGGCTACCTGATGAACACTGAAGCTTTCTTT.

Many counts were recorded for this clonotype. The rearrangement uses TRBV7-8 and TRBJ1-4, with 7 bases aligning to TRBD1. V dropped 5 bases and J dropped 7; count of bases not matched to a gene: 16. CDR1 SGHVS and CDR2 FQNEAQ come from the germline V gene. This CDR3 contains 17 residues. CDR3 loop: CASSAWGLRGRSEKLFF. The CDR3 nucleotides are TGTGCCAGCAGCGCGTGGGGGCTTAGGGGGCGGAGTGAAAAACTGTTTTTT.

The table lists this clonotype with many counts. The chain carries TRBV29-1 and TRBJ2-1, with D unclear. Germline lookup yields CDR1 SQVTM and CDR2 ANQGSEA. Trimming took off 7 bases at V and 5 bases at J, with 9 bases between the two ends. The CDR3 sequence is 11 residues long. In DNA, the CDR3 is TGCAGCGGCGGAGTGAACAATGAGCAGTTCTTC. Translation: CSGGVNNEQFF.

This clonotype was observed at least ten times. The chain is built from TRBV25-1 and TRBJ2-1, with 9 bases fitting TRBD1. With V trimmed by 10 bases and J by 6 bases, 10 bases remained unmatched. CDR1 is MGHDK and CDR2 is SYGVNS in the germline V gene. This CDR3 region has 14 residues. DNA of the CDR3: TGTGCCACCGAATCCGGGACAGGGACCAATGAGCAGTTCTTC. It specifies CATESGTGTNEQFF.

This clonotype came up many times. The chain joins TRBV5-1 to TRBJ1-4; possibly TRBD1 for D (6 bases). The V gene's germline CDR1 is SGHRS and CDR2 YFSETQ. With 5 bases removed from V and 0 bases from J, the gap between germline ends came to 11 bases. CDR3 length equals 15 residues. The CDR3 region is CASRGQPATNEKLFF. CDR3 nucleotide sequence: TGCGCCAGCAGAGGACAGCCAGCAACTAATGAAAAACTGTTTTTT.

The CDR3 DNA is TGTGCCAGCATGAGTTGGGACAGGGCCCCAGATACGCAGTATTTT. Translated: CASMSWDRAPDTQYF. This chain joins TRBV27 and TRBJ2-3; 9 nucleotides align to TRBD1. Germline V gene data show CDR1 as MNHEY and CDR2 as SMNVEV (reference sequence). With 7 bases clipped from V and 4 bases from J, the junction kept 9 bases outside the gene matches. The CDR3 contains 15 residues.

This clonotype was observed many times. The chain combines TRBV6-5 with TRBJ2-5; D ambiguous. The CDR3 is 13 residues long. Per germline, CDR1 MNHEY and CDR2 SVGAGI. V lost 5 bases and J lost 5, with 12 bases in between. The CDR3 loop reads CASSETRKETQYF. The DNA of the CDR3 is TGTGCCAGCAGTGAGACAAGGAAGGAGACCCAGTACTTC.

This clonotype was seen ten or more times. The chain employs TRBV7-2 and TRBJ1-4; 12 bases fit TRBD1. The CDR3 is 14 amino acids. V was clipped by 5 bases and J by 8 bases; unmatched bases: 3. Germline V gene sequence: CDR1 SGHTA, CDR2 FQGNSA. CDR3 sequence (DNA): TGTGCCAGCAGCCTCGGGACAGGGGGCGAAAAACTGTTTTTT. Translated: CASSLGTGGEKLFF. Looking up the rest from reference TRBV7-2 and TRBJ1-4 gives the full variable domain: GAGVSQSPSNKVTEKGKDVELRCDPISGHTALYWYRQSLGQGLEFLIYFQGNSAPDKSGLPSDRFSAERTGGSVSTLTIQRTQQEDSAVYLCASSLGTGGEKLFFGSGTQLSVL.

This clonotype came up many times. V usage is TRBV12-3 or TRBV12-4 and J usage is TRBJ1-6; 9 bases align to TRBD1. The J segment lost 7 bases and the V segment lost 5 bases, leaving 3 bases of the junction unmatched. This CDR3 contains 14 residues. In DNA, the CDR3 is TGTGCCAGCAGTGGACAGGGGTGGAATTCACCCCTCCACTTT. This gives the protein CASSGQGWNSPLHF.

This clonotype occurred many times. This sequence joins TRBV20-1 and TRBJ1-5; D may be TRBD1 (5 bases). CDR3 length equals 14 residues. V was trimmed by 3 bases and J by 7 bases, leaving 16 bases between them. The germline V gene encodes CDR1 DFQATT and CDR2 SNEGSKA (reference sequence). The CDR3 DNA sequence: TGCAGTGCTAGCCCGGGACCTAGGGGACAGCCCCAGCATTTT. It specifies CSASPGPRGQPQHF.

In this sample, this clonotype turned up many times. The chain employs TRBV7-2 and TRBJ2-1; 8 nucleotides align to TRBD2. The CDR3 is 15 amino acids. Germline lookup yields CDR1 SGHTA and CDR2 FQGNSA. Germline trimming cut 5 bases from V and 9 bases from J; bases unmatched to any gene: 12. CDR3 sequence (DNA): TGTGCCAGCAGCCCGACCCGAAGCGGGGGCCCTGAGCAGTTCTTC. Encoded protein: CASSPTRSGGPEQFF.

In this sample, this clonotype turned up many times. The chain combines TRBV20-1 with TRBJ1-5; possibly TRBD1 for D (6 bases). V lost 0 bases and J lost 2, with 14 bases in between. Per the germline V gene, CDR1 is DFQATT and CDR2 is SNEGSKA (reference sequence). This CDR3 region has 16 residues. This CDR3 reads CSARDRGGAGNQPQHF. CDR3 coding DNA: TGCAGTGCTAGAGATCGGGGGGGGGCTGGCAATCAGCCCCAGCATTTT.

This clonotype was observed at least ten times. The V and J genes are TRBV20-1 and TRBJ1-1; 8 nucleotides line up with TRBD1. The CDR3 consists of 16 residues. CDR1 is DFQATT, CDR2 SNEGSKA, per germline (reference sequence). Losses at the gene ends were 4 bases for V and 1 base for J; bases not matched to a gene: 11. The CDR3 DNA sequence: TGCAGTGCTAAATCAGGGGGCTCAGGGAGGAACACTGAAGCTTTCTTT. As protein: CSAKSGGSGRNTEAFF.

The sample holds many counts of this clonotype. CDR3 DNA sequence: TGCGCCAGCAGCCCCGGAGGTCGGGAGACATACTACGAGCAGTACTTC. Translating it yields CASSPGGRETYYEQYF. The rearrangement uses TRBV5-1 and TRBJ2-7; weak D call: TRBD2 (6 bases). The CDR3 totals 16 residues. Deletions cut 4 bases from V and 3 bases from J, with 20 bases between. Germline V CDR1 and CDR2: SGHRS, YFSETQ.

This clonotype was counted many times. The V call is TRBV30, the J call TRBJ1-1, with D tentatively TRBD1 (5 bases). CDR3 length equals 14 residues. In germline, CDR1 is GTSNPN, CDR2 SVGIG (reference sequence). V gave up 4 bases and J gave up 2 bases, with 14 bases separating them. The CDR3 region is CAWIAGPRNTEAFF. For the CDR3, the DNA is TGTGCCTGGATCGCGGGGCCCAGAAACACTGAAGCTTTCTTT.

This clonotype has at least ten counts. DNA for the CDR3: TGTGCCAGCAGTTTAGGAGGGCGGGGGGGCCAGGAGACCCAGTACTTC. Protein product: CASSLGGRGGQETQYF. The chain uses TRBV12-3 or TRBV12-4 and TRBJ2-5, with TRBD2 matching 9 bases. Trimming removed 1 base from V and 5 bases from J; junction bases left unmatched: 8. This CDR3 region has 16 residues.